The 28 T cell receptor beta chains presented below share a single source sample, sequenced in a study of cytotoxic CD8 clonotypes in ibrutinib-treated CLL. Libraries were prepared by immunoSEQ multiplex PCR; TCRdb keeps only in-frame clonotypes and omits some of them. The table has 150,000 to 200,000 clones, roughly 88% seen once. This material consisted of PBMCs, taken at disease progression, from a patient treated with ibrutinib. The receptors here all came from a human donor with chronic lymphocytic leukemia.

This clone was observed a single time. The J gene is TRBJ2-7, the V gene TRBV27; 11 bases fit TRBD1. There are 13 residues in the CDR3. V gave up 5 bases and J gave up 5 bases; unmatched junction bases: 2. The germline V gene encodes CDR1 MNHEY and CDR2 SMNVEV (reference sequence). The CDR3 is CASSPDRGHEQYF. For the CDR3, the DNA is TGTGCCAGCAGTCCGGACAGGGGGCACGAGCAGTACTTC.

The sample holds one count of this clone. The CDR3 nucleotides are TGTGCCAGCAGCCAGAGGGGCTCCTACAATGAGCAGTTCTTC. Residues: CASSQRGSYNEQFF. The V call is TRBV28, the J call TRBJ2-1; D is perhaps TRBD1 or TRBD2 (5 bases each). Germline V CDR1 and CDR2: MDHEN, SYDVKM. The CDR3 loop spans 14 amino acids. Trimming shortened V by 6 bases and J by 0 bases, and 9 bases separated the two germline ends.

Notes on this clone: The junction differs from germline at one of its ends, possibly a read error. The chain links TRBV7-6 to TRBJ2-1, with TRBD2 identical over 8 bases. The germline V gene encodes CDR1 SGHVS and CDR2 FNYEAQ. The CDR3 is made up of 15 amino acids. The CDR3 DNA reads TGTGCCAGCAGCCTAGCGGGTCGCTCCTACAATGAGCAGTTCTTC. Residues: CASSLAGRSYNEQFF.

V gene TRBV11-3 combines with J gene TRBJ2-1, with D possibly being TRBD1 (6 bases). V shed 5 bases and J shed 10 bases, with 27 bases lying between them. The CDR3 runs 17 residues. The germline V gene encodes CDR1 SGHNT and CDR2 YENEEA. The CDR3 nucleotides read TGTGCCAGCAGCCTCGACGCCTTGTACCTGTGGGGGCAAGAGCAGTTCTTC. The encoded protein is CASSLDALYLWGQEQFF.

Written as DNA, the CDR3 is TGTGCCACGATAGAATGGGTGACATCCTACGAGCAGTACTTC. It specifies CATIEWVTSYEQYF. The V call is TRBV6-1, the J call TRBJ2-7; D call uncertain. There are 14 residues in the CDR3. Germline V lookup: CDR1 MNHNS, CDR2 SASEGT. Trimming took 10 bases from V and 1 from J, leaving 17 bases between them.

This rearrangement joins TRBV7-2 to TRBJ2-3, with 11 bases identical to TRBD2. V was clipped by 5 bases and J by 2 bases; unmatched bases: 9. CDR1 and CDR2 from the germline V gene are SGHTA and FQGNSA. The CDR3 sequence is 17 residues long. The CDR3 DNA is TGTGCCAGCAGCCCTCGCGGGACTAGCGGACCCACAGATACGCAGTATTTT. It encodes CASSPRGTSGPTDTQYF.

Comments on this clone: Other DNA sequences in this specimen translate into the identical CDR3. The chain uses TRBV28 and TRBJ1-1; D unresolved. V lost 7 bases, J lost 0 bases, and 3 bases lay in between. The germline CDR1 and CDR2 sequences are MDHEN and SYDVKM. CDR3 length: 11 residues. This chain's CDR3 is CASTVNTEAFF. CDR3 DNA sequence: TGTGCCAGCACCGTGAACACTGAAGCTTTCTTT. The variable domain in full, completed from reference TRBV28 and TRBJ1-1, reads DVKVTQSSRYLVKRTGEKVFLECVQDMDHENMFWYRQDPGLGLRLIYFSYDVKMKEKGDIPEGYSVSREKKERFSLILESASTNQTSMYLCASTVNTEAFFGQGTRLTVV.

V usage is TRBV5-1 and J usage is TRBJ2-7, with 9 bases aligning to TRBD1. This CDR3 has 15 amino acids. Germline V gene sequence: CDR1 SGHRS, CDR2 YFSETQ. V lost 4 bases and J lost 4; bases outside the gene matches: 9. The CDR3 sequence: CASSPGTGNRYEQYF. The CDR3 coding sequence is TGCGCCAGCAGCCCCGGGACAGGGAATAGGTACGAGCAGTACTTC.

This clone was observed once. V gene TRBV27 combines with J gene TRBJ1-1, with D tentatively TRBD1 (6 bases). The germline gives CDR1 MNHEY, CDR2 SMNVEV (reference sequence). This CDR3 has 16 residues. Trimming took 5 bases from V and 5 from J, leaving 21 bases between them. In DNA form, the CDR3 reads TGTGCCAGCAGTCAACTAACAGGGTTTTTACTTACTGAAGCTTTCTTT. Its translation is CASSQLTGFLLTEAFF.

The chain has TRBV18 and TRBJ1-2, with D unresolved. Germline loops: CDR1 KGHSH, CDR2 LQKENI. V lost 6 bases, J lost 4 bases, and 15 bases lay in between. CDR3 size: 14 residues. Here the CDR3 reads CASSPADPTYGYTF. CDR3 bases: TGTGCCAGCTCCCCGGCGGACCCGACCTATGGCTACACCTTC.

V usage is TRBV6-4 and J usage is TRBJ2-2; 10 positions match TRBD2. J was trimmed by 3 bases and V by 2 bases; bases with no gene match: 0. The CDR3 length is 15 residues. Germline assignment: CDR1 MRHNA and CDR2 SNTAGT. DNA of the CDR3: TGTGCCAGCAGTGACGGGACTAGCGACACCGGGGAGCTGTTTTTT. It encodes CASSDGTSDTGELFF.

The sample holds one count of this clone. The J gene is TRBJ2-3, the V gene TRBV21-1; TRBD2 is the table's D call, not checked against the DNA. TRBV21-1 is annotated as a pseudogene. This CDR3 spans 17 amino acids. Written as DNA, the CDR3 is TGTGCCAGCAGCAAAGAACCGGGACTAGTGGGCACAGATACGCAGTATTTT. Its translation: CASSKEPGLVGTDTQYF.

This chain uses TRBV9 with TRBJ2-1; TRBD2 aligns across 14 bases. The trim removed 3 bases at V and 6 bases at J, leaving 5 bases unmatched. CDR3 size: 16 residues. CDR1 and CDR2 (germline): SGDLS, YYNGEE. The chain's CDR3 is CASSDSGTSGSNEQFF. CDR3 sequence (DNA): TGTGCCAGCAGCGACTCCGGGACTAGCGGGAGCAATGAGCAGTTCTTC.

The rearrangement joins TRBV11-2 to TRBJ1-5; D uncertain. The CDR3 runs to 17 residues. CDR1 is SGHAT, CDR2 FQNNGV, per germline. Trimming took off 5 bases at V and 2 bases at J, with 19 bases between the two ends. Here the CDR3 DNA reads TGTGCCAGCAGCCTCCACCATTCAGGAGGAGGCAATCAGCCCCAGCATTTT. Translating gives CASSLHHSGGGNQPQHF.

The V call is TRBV7-8, the J call TRBJ2-3, with D unclear. In germline, CDR1 is SGHVS, CDR2 FQNEAQ. The CDR3 contains 17 residues. Trimming removed 4 bases at V and 0 bases at J, with 17 bases between. CDR3 sequence (DNA): TGTGCCAGCAGCTCGAGGTGGGGTGGGTTTAGCACAGATACGCAGTATTTT. As protein: CASSSRWGGFSTDTQYF. Drawing the rest from reference TRBV7-8 and TRBJ2-3, the complete variable domain is GAGVSQSPRYKVAKRGQDVALRCDPISGHVSLFWYQQALGQGPEFLTYFQNEAQLDKSGLPSDRFFAERPEGSVSTLKIQRTQQEDSAVYLCASSSRWGGFSTDTQYFGPGTRLTVL.

The V gene is TRBV29-1, the J gene TRBJ2-3; 7 nucleotides match TRBD2. From germline, CDR1 is SQVTM and CDR2 ANQGSEA. After removal of 7 bases from V and 5 bases from J, the junction contained 12 bases not matched to a gene. CDR3 length equals 14 residues. CDR3 nucleotides: TGCAGCGGAGAGACGGGACTACCTTTAGATACGCAGTATTTT. Translated: CSGETGLPLDTQYF.

In its sample, this clone was seen a few times. J is TRBJ2-1 and V is TRBV5-4; D is undetermined. The CDR3 covers 11 residues. CDR1 is SGHNT and CDR2 is YYREEE in the germline V gene (reference sequence). V lost 0 bases, J lost 9 bases, and 4 bases lay in between. The CDR3 spells CASSLEAEQFF. In nucleotides, the CDR3 is TGTGCCAGCAGCTTGGAGGCTGAGCAGTTCTTC.

This clone was seen once. The chain links TRBV9 to TRBJ2-1; 8 nucleotides align to TRBD2. Germline V CDR1 and CDR2: SGDLS, YYNGEE. CDR3 length: 14 residues. Trimming at V came to 1 base and at J to 9 bases, leaving 6 bases not matched to a gene. CDR3 amino acids: CASSVSAGDGEQFF. In DNA form, the CDR3 reads TGTGCCAGCAGCGTATCAGCGGGAGATGGTGAGCAGTTCTTC.

The V gene is TRBV18, the J gene TRBJ2-3; 9 bases are shared with TRBD1. The CDR3 consists of 17 residues. V was clipped by 0 bases and J by 5 bases; unmatched bases: 9. The germline CDR1 and CDR2 sequences are KGHSH and LQKENI. DNA of the CDR3: TGTGCCAGCTCACCACCAAGGACAGGGGTTTTAGGAGATACGCAGTATTTT. This translates into CASSPPRTGVLGDTQYF. The complete variable domain, with remaining parts taken from reference TRBV18 and TRBJ2-3, reads NAGVMQNPRHLVRRRGQEARLRCSPMKGHSHVYWYRQLPEEGLKFMVYLQKENIIDESGMPKERFSAEFPKEGPSILRIQQVVRGDSAAYFCASSPPRTGVLGDTQYFGPGTRLTVL.

The chain has TRBV7-3 and TRBJ2-1; D possibly corresponds to TRBD2 (6 bases). The V end was cut by 8 bases, the J end by 2 bases, with 16 bases between. Germline CDR1 is SGHTA and CDR2 is FQGTGA. This CDR3 has 15 amino acids. The CDR3 sequence is CASAQTGVAYNEQFF. The DNA for the CDR3 is TGTGCCAGCGCCCAAACGGGAGTTGCCTACAATGAGCAGTTCTTC. The full variable domain, its missing parts supplied by reference TRBV7-3 and TRBJ2-1, is GAGVSQTPSNKVTEKGKYVELRCDPISGHTALYWYRQSLGQGPEFLIYFQGTGAADDSGLPNDRFFAVRPEGSVSTLKIQRTERGDSAVYLCASAQTGVAYNEQFFGPGTRLTVL.

The gene calls are TRBV27 and TRBJ1-5; no clear D gene. This CDR3 has 12 residues. V was shortened by 6 bases and J by 6 bases, with 9 bases between the two germline ends. In germline, CDR1 is MNHEY, CDR2 SMNVEV (reference sequence). DNA for the CDR3: TGTGCCAGCAGCTTCCCGGGTCAGCCCCAGCATTTT. This sequence encodes CASSFPGQPQHF.

J is TRBJ2-5 and V is TRBV11-2, with D unresolved. The CDR3 runs to 12 residues. The ends were cut back, 4 bases at V and 5 bases at J, with 8 bases in the middle. Per the germline V gene, CDR1 is SGHAT and CDR2 is FQNNGV. CDR3 protein: CASSWPRETQYF. Written as DNA, the CDR3 is TGTGCCAGCAGCTGGCCACGGGAGACCCAGTACTTC. Full variable domain (rest looked up from reference TRBV11-2 and TRBJ2-5): EAGVAQSPRYKIIEKRQSVAFWCNPISGHATLYWYQQILGQGPKLLIQFQNNGVVDDSQLPKDRFSAERLKGVDSTLKIQPAKLEDSAVYLCASSWPRETQYFGPGTRLLVL.

This rearrangement joins TRBV19 to TRBJ2-7, with a possible D match to TRBD2 (6 bases). The CDR3 runs 15 residues. Germline values: CDR1 LNHDA, CDR2 SQIVND (reference sequence). Trimming shortened V by 3 bases and J by 1 base, and 13 bases separated the two germline ends. CDR3 residues: CASSIAWRASYEQYF. As DNA, the CDR3 is TGTGCCAGTAGTATCGCTTGGAGGGCATCCTACGAGCAGTACTTC.

The genes are TRBV2 and TRBJ1-4, with 11 bases aligning to TRBD1. Germline CDR1 is SNHLY and CDR2 is FYNNEI. V dropped 3 bases and J dropped 7; count of bases not matched to a gene: 7. This CDR3 has 16 amino acids. The CDR3: CASSDVVGTGGEKLFF. The CDR3 DNA sequence: TGTGCCAGCAGTGATGTTGTAGGGACAGGGGGTGAAAAACTGTTTTTT.

This chain links TRBV19 with TRBJ1-2; D unclear. The CDR3 runs to 11 residues. Germline loops: CDR1 LNHDA, CDR2 SQIVND (reference sequence). The V end was cut by 5 bases, the J end by 8 bases, with 9 bases between. CDR3 residues: CASSLGRGYTF. CDR3 nucleotides: TGTGCCAGTAGTTTGGGTCGCGGCTACACCTTC.

The DNA of the CDR3 is TGTGCCAGCAGCTTGGGAGCACAGCCCCAGCATTTT. Translation: CASSLGAQPQHF. The chain recombines TRBV5-6 with TRBJ1-5, with unresolved D. CDR3 length equals 12 residues. Between the trimmed V and J ends, which lost 0 bases and 7 bases, there was a span of 5 bases. Looked up from germline, CDR1 is SGHDT and CDR2 is YYEEEE.

V and J are TRBV6-1 and TRBJ2-5, with D perhaps TRBD2 (6 bases). The CDR3 runs 10 residues. The V gene lost 8 bases and the J gene lost 7 bases, with 8 bases spanning the gap. CDR1 is MNHNS and CDR2 is SASEGT in the germline V gene. The CDR3 here is CASLRGTQYF. The CDR3 DNA reads as TGTGCCAGCTTGCGGGGGACCCAGTACTTC.

This chain links TRBV11-1 with TRBJ1-3; D uncertain. Germline CDR1 SGHAT, CDR2 FQDESV (reference sequence). Trimming took off 5 bases at V and 0 bases at J, with 5 bases between the two ends. The CDR3 spans 13 residues. DNA of the CDR3: TGTGCCAGCAGCGTGGACTCTGGAAACACCATATATTTT. It translates to CASSVDSGNTIYF.